Each of the 21 T cell receptor beta chains below was sequenced from the same sample in a study of cytomegalovirus exposure and HLA in healthy donors. In the PCR, 60 Vbeta and 13 Jbeta primers were used. Data came from immunoSEQ multiplex PCR; TCRdb stores just in-frame clones and leaves some out. This sample carries around 80,000 clones, approximately 60% of them seen once, and the ten largest clones take 3.5% to 4.5%. The sequencing sample was made of PBMCs. These receptors all stem from a male donor in good health and CMV-seropositive.

The CDR3 spells CASSAGSGGAGETQYF. CDR3 DNA sequence: TGTGCCAGCAGCGCAGGAAGCGGGGGGGCAGGAGAGACCCAGTACTTC. The chain links TRBV9 to TRBJ2-5, with 10 bases aligning to TRBD2. With 3 bases clipped from V and 4 bases from J, the junction kept 9 bases outside the gene matches. The CDR3 is made up of 16 amino acids. Germline V gene lookup returns CDR1 SGDLS and CDR2 YYNGEE.

The V gene is TRBV6-1, the J gene TRBJ2-7, with D possibly matching TRBD1 (5 bases). Trimming left V 1 base short and J 2 bases short, with 12 bases between. The length of the CDR3 is 15 residues. From germline, CDR1 is MNHNS and CDR2 SASEGT. The CDR3 DNA reads TGTGCCAGCAGTGAAGGCGCGGACACACCCTACGAGCAGTACTTC. This codes for CASSEGADTPYEQYF.

To note about this clone: This same CDR3 is encoded by further DNA sequences in the sample. V and J are TRBV5-1 and TRBJ2-7; 8 bases agree with TRBD1. V shed 0 bases, J shed 5 bases, and the junction held 16 bases outside the gene matches. Germline loops: CDR1 SGHRS, CDR2 YFSETQ. The CDR3 has 18 residues. CDR3: CASSLGDRRPKGTHEQYF. CDR3 nucleotides: TGCGCCAGCAGCTTGGGGGACAGGCGGCCGAAGGGGACCCACGAGCAGTACTTC. The variable domain in full, with the rest retrieved from reference TRBV5-1 and TRBJ2-7, is KAGVTQTPRYLIKTRGQQVTLSCSPISGHRSVSWYQQTPGQGLQFLFEYFSETQRNKGNFPGRFSGRQFSNSRSEMNVSTLELGDSALYLCASSLGDRRPKGTHEQYFGPGTRLTVT.

The chain carries TRBV27 and TRBJ1-5; TRBD1 aligns across 8 bases. The V and J ends lost 0 bases and 3 bases, in that order; junction bases with no gene match: 7. Germline CDR1 is MNHEY and CDR2 is SMNVEV (reference sequence). The CDR3 is 17 amino acids. CDR3 sequence reads: CASSLSGTGWDNQPQHF. In nucleotides, the CDR3 is TGTGCCAGCAGTTTATCCGGGACAGGTTGGGACAATCAGCCCCAGCATTTT.

The rearrangement joins TRBV10-2 to TRBJ1-2, with no clear D. Germline values: CDR1 WSHSY, CDR2 SAAADI. This CDR3 comprises 12 residues. The V end was cut by 10 bases, the J end by 0 bases, with 9 bases between. The CDR3 is CATLPANYGYTF. CDR3 sequence (DNA): TGCGCCACCCTACCCGCTAACTATGGCTACACCTTC.

The chain combines TRBV19 with TRBJ2-7, with 7 bases aligning to TRBD1. CDR1 and CDR2 from the germline V gene are LNHDA and SQIVND (reference sequence). The CDR3 length is 11 residues. V shed 10 bases and J 4 bases; nucleotides not matched to a gene: 4. CDR3 bases: TGTGCCACGGGGACAGTATACGAGCAGTACTTC. This encodes CATGTVYEQYF.

This clone was picked up one time. The CDR3 bases are TGTGCCAGCAGCTCAATTAGCGAGCAAGAGACCCAGTACTTC. Translating it yields CASSSISEQETQYF. The chain uses TRBV11-1 and TRBJ2-5; perhaps TRBD2 as D (5 bases). Looked up from germline, CDR1 is SGHAT and CDR2 is FQDESV (reference sequence). Trimming stripped 4 bases from V and 2 bases from J, with 11 bases between. This CDR3 comprises 14 residues. Drawing the rest from reference TRBV11-1 and TRBJ2-5, the complete variable domain is EAEVAQSPRYKITEKSQAVAFWCDPISGHATLYWYRQILGQGPELLVQFQDESVVDDSQLPKDRFSAERLKGVDSTLKIQPAELGDSAMYLCASSSISEQETQYFGPGTRLLVL.

The chain combines TRBV5-4 with TRBJ2-1, with 10 bases lining up with TRBD2. Germline V gene data show CDR1 as SGHNT and CDR2 as YYREEE (reference sequence). The CDR3 is 15 residues long. J lost 9 bases, V lost 4 bases, and 10 bases had no gene match. The CDR3 DNA reads as TGTGCCAGCAGCCATCTAGCGGGAGATAACAGTGAGCAGTTCTTC. The encoded protein is CASSHLAGDNSEQFF.

V is TRBV9 and J is TRBJ1-5, with TRBD1 identical over 11 bases. V shed 3 bases, J shed 7 bases, and the junction held 9 bases outside the gene matches. From germline, CDR1 is SGDLS and CDR2 YYNGEE. The CDR3 totals 16 residues. The CDR3 sequence: CASSAGQGALGQPQHF. The CDR3 nucleotides are TGTGCCAGCAGCGCCGGACAGGGGGCTTTGGGGCAGCCCCAGCATTTT.

V is TRBV7-9 and J is TRBJ2-7, with TRBD1 matching 7 bases. The CDR3 consists of 13 residues. Germline V gene sequence: CDR1 SEHNR, CDR2 FQNEAQ (reference sequence). Trimming at V came to 8 bases and at J to 2 bases, leaving 6 bases not matched to a gene. The CDR3 loop is CASHAGGTYEQYF. The CDR3 bases are TGTGCCAGCCACGCAGGGGGAACCTACGAGCAGTACTTC.

The chain uses TRBV19 and TRBJ1-1; possibly TRBD1 for D (5 bases). The ends were cut back, 1 base at V and 2 bases at J, with 14 bases in the middle. The CDR3 has 16 amino acids. CDR1 and CDR2 (germline): LNHDA, SQIVND (reference sequence). CDR3 nucleotides: TGTGCCAGTAGTATAGGCGGGACCTTCTTAAACACTGAAGCTTTCTTT. Translating gives CASSIGGTFLNTEAFF. The whole variable domain, filled in from reference TRBV19 and TRBJ1-1, reads DGGITQSPKYLFRKEGQNVTLSCEQNLNHDAMYWYRQDPGQGLRLIYYSQIVNDFQKGDIAEGYSVSREKKESFPLTVTSAQKNPTAFYLCASSIGGTFLNTEAFFGQGTRLTVV.

This clone was detected only a few times. The chain uses TRBV19 and TRBJ2-7, with 9 bases fitting TRBD2. The CDR3 extends over 14 amino acids. The ends lost 6 bases at V and 0 bases at J; junction bases unmatched: 3. Germline assignment: CDR1 LNHDA and CDR2 SQIVND (reference sequence). The CDR3 loop is CASSRSGSSYEQYF. The CDR3 DNA reads TGTGCCAGTAGCCGTAGCGGGAGCTCCTACGAGCAGTACTTC.

The chain combines TRBV29-1 with TRBJ2-7; tentative D call: TRBD1 (5 bases). Germline V gene sequence: CDR1 SQVTM, CDR2 ANQGSEA. The CDR3 totals 13 residues. The V gene lost 3 bases and the J gene lost 3 bases, with 12 bases spanning the gap. CDR3 DNA sequence: TGCAGCGTTGAGTATCAGGGATTCTACGAGCAGTACTTC. It encodes CSVEYQGFYEQYF.

The V and J genes are TRBV29-1 and TRBJ2-7, with TRBD1 identical over 7 bases. In germline, CDR1 is SQVTM, CDR2 ANQGSEA. Germline trimming cut 8 bases from V and 2 bases from J; bases unmatched to any gene: 6. The CDR3 sequence is 12 residues long. The CDR3 is CSRDSQAYEQYF. CDR3 nucleotides: TGCAGCCGGGACAGCCAAGCCTACGAGCAGTACTTC.

The V and J genes are TRBV11-2 and TRBJ2-7; 7 bases match TRBD2. The CDR3 is 15 residues long. Germline V gene sequence: CDR1 SGHAT, CDR2 FQNNGV. V was pared by 6 bases and J by 5 bases, with 13 bases of the junction left unmatched. CDR3 residues: CASSLTGGNVDEQYF. The CDR3, as DNA: TGTGCCAGCAGTCTCACGGGGGGAAATGTTGACGAGCAGTACTTC.

The V gene is TRBV6-5, the J gene TRBJ2-5; a possible D gene is TRBD1 (6 bases). The J call may be faulty, since TRBJ2-7 better matches the DNA end. The germline gives CDR1 MNHEY, CDR2 SVGAGI. This CDR3 spans 13 amino acids. The CDR3 DNA reads TGTGCCACCCTAAAACAGGGCATCTACGAGCAGTACTTC. It is translated as CATLKQGIYEQYF.

The chain carries TRBV5-1 and TRBJ2-7, with TRBD1 matching over 10 bases. The germline CDR1 and CDR2 sequences are SGHRS and YFSETQ. J gave up 2 bases and V 5 bases, and 4 bases lay outside the gene matches. The CDR3 is made up of 14 amino acids. CDR3 nucleotide sequence: TGCGCCAGCAGAATGACAGGGGGCGCCTACGAGCAGTACTTC. Protein sequence: CASRMTGGAYEQYF.

This clone was detected only once. The chain uses TRBV9 and TRBJ1-4; 7 nucleotides align to TRBD1. The CDR3 spans 14 residues. Germline-derived CDR1 and CDR2 are SGDLS and YYNGEE. V trimming: 7 bases; J trimming: 5 bases; junction bases outside the gene matches: 8. In nucleotides, the CDR3 is TGTGCCAGCGGGGGACAGTCATGGAATGAAAAACTGTTTTTT. Protein product: CASGGQSWNEKLFF.

V and J are TRBV5-4 and TRBJ1-3; 7 nucleotides line up with TRBD1. After removal of 3 bases from V and 2 bases from J, the junction contained 5 bases not matched to a gene. The CDR3 is 15 amino acids. The germline V gene encodes CDR1 SGHNT and CDR2 YYREEE (reference sequence). The CDR3 nucleotides read TGTGCCAGCAGCTCGGGACAGATTACTGGAAACACCATATATTTT. It translates to CASSSGQITGNTIYF.

The chain is built from TRBV9 and TRBJ1-1, with no clear D. This CDR3 is 13 amino acids long. V was trimmed by 3 bases and J by 7 bases, leaving 13 bases between them. Germline assignment: CDR1 SGDLS and CDR2 YYNGEE. CDR3 bases: TGTGCCAGCAGCGAGGCGGCGGAGAATGAAGCTTTCTTT. Translation: CASSEAAENEAFF.

The rearrangement joins TRBV10-3 to TRBJ2-1, with D hard to call. Trimming left V 5 bases short and J 12 bases short, with 11 bases between. Germline V gene sequence: CDR1 ENHRY, CDR2 SYGVKD. The CDR3 runs 11 residues. The CDR3 coding sequence is TGTGCCATCAGTAAGGAAATAGCGCAGTTCTTC. It specifies CAISKEIAQFF.